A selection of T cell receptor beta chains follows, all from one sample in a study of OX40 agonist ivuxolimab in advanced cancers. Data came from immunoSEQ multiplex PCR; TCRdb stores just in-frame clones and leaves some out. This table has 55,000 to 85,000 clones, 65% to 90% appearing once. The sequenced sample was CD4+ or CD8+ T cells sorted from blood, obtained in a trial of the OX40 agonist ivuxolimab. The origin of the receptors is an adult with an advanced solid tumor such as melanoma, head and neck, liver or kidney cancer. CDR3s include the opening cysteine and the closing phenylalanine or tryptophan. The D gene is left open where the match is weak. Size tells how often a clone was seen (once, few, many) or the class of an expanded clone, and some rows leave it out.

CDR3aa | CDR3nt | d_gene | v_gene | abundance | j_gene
CASSERGTDRGRGYTF | TGTGCCAGCAGTGAGAGGGGGACCGACAGGGGGAGAGGCTACACCTTC | TRBD1 | TRBV25-1 | - | TRBJ1-2
CSVSSPANEKLFF | TGCAGCGTCAGCAGCCCGGCTAATGAAAAACTGTTTTTT | - | TRBV29-1 | - | TRBJ1-4
CASSSREIADNSPLHF | TGTGCCAGCTCATCAAGGGAGATTGCGGATAATTCACCCCTCCACTTT | - | TRBV18 | - | TRBJ1-6
CAISGQGAVNYGYTF | TGTGCCATCAGTGGACAGGGGGCGGTGAACTATGGCTACACCTTC | TRBD1 | TRBV10-3 | - | TRBJ1-2
CAWSFGGAHGYTF | TGTGCCTGGAGCTTTGGGGGGGCTCATGGCTACACCTTC | - | TRBV30 | - | TRBJ1-2
CASRGQGAGNQPQHF | TGTGCCAGCAGGGGGCAGGGAGCGGGCAATCAGCCCCAGCATTTT | - | TRBV2 | - | TRBJ1-5
CASSQDTGTNEKLFF | TGCGCCAGCAGCCAAGATACCGGGACTAATGAAAAACTGTTTTTT | - | TRBV4-1 | - | TRBJ1-4
CASSLRDGPKFF | TGTGCCAGCAGCTTGAGAGATGGACCTAAGTTCTTC | - | TRBV5-6 | - | TRBJ2-1
CASSLDRAGYTF | TGTGCCAGCAGTTTGGACAGGGCTGGCTACACCTTC | TRBD1 | TRBV5-5 | - | TRBJ1-2
CASRPGTGNYGYTF | TGCGCCAGCCGTCCCGGGACAGGGAACTATGGCTACACCTTC | TRBD1 | TRBV5-1 | - | TRBJ1-2
CASRVGGGGGYSNQPQHF | TGTGCCAGCAGAGTGGGCGGTGGTGGGGGTTATAGCAATCAGCCCCAGCATTTT | - | TRBV2 | - | TRBJ1-5
CASSSYRYQETQYF | TGCGCCAGCAGCTCGTACCGGTACCAAGAGACCCAGTACTTC | - | TRBV5-1 | - | TRBJ2-5
CASSPPGLAGARGGNEQFF | TGTGCCAGCAGCCCCCCCGGACTAGCGGGGGCCCGGGGAGGGAATGAGCAGTTCTTC | TRBD2 | TRBV7-8 | once | TRBJ2-1
CASSVGPAGAYLSSYNEQFF | TGTGCCAGCAGCGTAGGTCCAGCGGGGGCCTATCTGAGCTCCTACAATGAGCAGTTCTTC | TRBD2 | TRBV9 | once | TRBJ2-1
CASSSPGLAKNTGELFF | TGTGCCAGCAGCTCTCCGGGACTAGCGAAAAACACCGGGGAGCTGTTTTTT | TRBD2 | TRBV7-8 | - | TRBJ2-2
CASSVGHYGYTF | TGTGCCAGCAGCGTGGGGCACTATGGCTACACCTTC | - | TRBV2 | - | TRBJ1-2
CASSSKRGTRVRSEETQYF | TGTGCCAGCAGCTCAAAGAGAGGGACCAGGGTACGATCGGAAGAGACCCAGTACTTC | - | TRBV11-2 | - | TRBJ2-5
CASSPQETQYF | TGTGCCAGCTCACCTCAAGAGACCCAGTACTTC | - | TRBV18 | - | TRBJ2-5
CASSPWTSGPNEQFF | TGCGCCAGCAGCCCTTGGACTAGCGGGCCCAATGAGCAGTTCTTC | TRBD2 | TRBV5-1 | - | TRBJ2-1
CAWMRGVTDTQYF | TGTGCCTGGATGCGGGGTGTGACAGATACGCAGTATTTT | - | TRBV30 | - | TRBJ2-3
CASSPRVGLSNQPQHF | TGTGCCAGTAGTCCAAGGGTAGGGCTGAGCAATCAGCCCCAGCATTTT | - | TRBV19 | once | TRBJ1-5
CASSERQGYSNQPQHF | TGTGCCAGCAGCGAGCGACAGGGGTATAGCAATCAGCCCCAGCATTTT | TRBD1 | TRBV7-8 | - | TRBJ1-5
CASSTQVAADTQYF | TGTGCCAGTAGTACGCAGGTCGCGGCAGATACGCAGTATTTT | - | TRBV19 | - | TRBJ2-3
CASSSFSWTALATGELFF | TGTGCCAGCAGCTCTTTTTCGTGGACAGCCCTGGCCACCGGGGAGCTGTTTTTT | - | TRBV7-9 | - | TRBJ2-2
CAWSTGQGYEQYF | TGTGCCTGGAGTACAGGACAGGGGTACGAGCAGTACTTC | TRBD1 | TRBV30 | - | TRBJ2-7
CASSLVASTDTQYF | TGTGCCAGCAGCTTAGTGGCTAGCACAGATACGCAGTATTTT | - | TRBV7-8 | - | TRBJ2-3
CASSQLVKLEGNIQYF | TGCGCCAGCAGCCAACTCGTTAAACTGGAGGGGAACATTCAGTACTTC | - | TRBV4-1 | few | TRBJ2-4
CASRTRTGTNTGELFF | TGTGCCAGTAGGACCCGGACAGGGACGAACACCGGGGAGCTGTTTTTT | TRBD1 | TRBV19 | - | TRBJ2-2
CASSDRPGGETQYF | TGTGCCAGCAGCGACCGGCCCGGGGGAGAGACCCAGTACTTC | - | TRBV9 | - | TRBJ2-5
CASSLGTWGDEKLFF | TGTGCCAGCAGCTTAGGAACTTGGGGTGATGAAAAACTGTTTTTT | - | TRBV13 | - | TRBJ1-4
CASTARRGSSTDTQYF | TGTGCCAGCACCGCTCGGCGGGGATCTAGCACAGATACGCAGTATTTT | - | TRBV13 | - | TRBJ2-3
CSPEESNQPQHF | TGCAGCCCCGAAGAGAGCAATCAGCCCCAGCATTTT | - | TRBV29-1 | - | TRBJ1-5
CASSQNRGQETQYF | TGTGCCAGCTCACAAAACAGGGGGCAAGAGACCCAGTACTTC | TRBD1 | TRBV18 | once | TRBJ2-5
CASNRGEGAYEQYF | TGTGCCAGCAACCGAGGGGAGGGGGCTTACGAGCAGTACTTC | - | TRBV5-6 | - | TRBJ2-7
CASSEQGDEQYF | TGCGCCAGCAGTGAGCAGGGGGACGAGCAGTACTTC | TRBD1 | TRBV10-2 | few | TRBJ2-7
CASSRGENYGYTF | TGTGCCAGCAGTCGGGGGGAGAACTATGGCTACACCTTC | - | TRBV6-5 | - | TRBJ1-2
CASSFRGREKNEQFF | TGCGCCAGCAGCTTTCGGGGGCGGGAAAAAAATGAGCAGTTCTTC | - | TRBV5-1 | few | TRBJ2-1
CASSLVGLAVNTGELFF | TGTGCCAGCAGCTTAGTTGGACTAGCGGTGAACACCGGGGAGCTGTTTTTT | TRBD2 | TRBV11-2 | - | TRBJ2-2
CASSVAEGPLKFF | TGTGCCAGCAGCGTAGCTGAGGGGCCTCTTAAGTTCTTC | - | TRBV9 | - | TRBJ2-1
CSARVSYEQYF | TGCAGTGCTAGAGTATCCTACGAGCAGTACTTC | - | TRBV20-1 | - | TRBJ2-7
CASSLGTSQLAKNIQYF | TGTGCCAGCAGCTTAGGAACTTCCCAACTAGCCAAAAACATTCAGTACTTC | - | TRBV7-9 | few | TRBJ2-4
CAWSAGGSGSVQETQYF | TGTGCCTGGAGTGCCGGGGGTAGCGGGAGCGTCCAAGAGACCCAGTACTTC | TRBD2 | TRBV30 | - | TRBJ2-5
CASSPGLAGGPGQYF | TGTGCCAGCAGCCCCGGACTAGCGGGGGGCCCCGGCCAGTACTTC | TRBD2 | TRBV6-6 | - | TRBJ2-5
CASSSPPQPLHF | TGTGCCAGCAGCTCCCCTCCCCAGCCCCTCCACTTT | - | TRBV7-3 | - | TRBJ1-6
CASSLRGLLGTEAFF | TGTGCCAGCTCACTTAGGGGACTACTTGGGACTGAAGCTTTCTTT | - | TRBV18 | - | TRBJ1-1
CASSQNRGQGSSYEQYF | TGCGCCAGCAGCCAAAACCGGGGACAGGGAAGCTCCTACGAGCAGTACTTC | TRBD1 | TRBV4-1 | - | TRBJ2-7
CASSEGLARSYNVQFF | TGCGCCAGCAGTGAGGGGCTAGCGAGATCCTACAATGTGCAGTTCTTC | - | TRBV10-1 | - | TRBJ2-1
CASSSLGGPSTDTQYF | TGTGCCAGCAGTTCACTAGGAGGTCCTAGCACAGATACGCAGTATTTT | - | TRBV28 | - | TRBJ2-3
CASLQINQPQHF | TGTGCCAGCCTCCAAATAAATCAGCCCCAGCATTTT | - | TRBV28 | - | TRBJ1-5
CASSPDRGASYEQYF | TGTGCCAGCAGCCCTGACAGGGGCGCCTCCTACGAGCAGTACTTC | TRBD1 | TRBV7-2 | - | TRBJ2-7
CASSESPGVTPESNSNQPQHF | TGCGCCAGCAGTGAGTCGCCTGGGGTAACACCGGAATCGAATAGCAATCAGCCCCAGCATTTT | - | TRBV10-1 | - | TRBJ1-5
CASSRSSGDYEQYF | TGTGCCAGCTCCCGGTCGTCAGGCGACTACGAGCAGTACTTC | - | TRBV6-5 | few | TRBJ2-7
CASSAAGQGLKTQYF | TGTGCCAGCAGTGCAGCCGGACAGGGGCTAAAGACCCAGTACTTC | TRBD1 | TRBV6-1 | - | TRBJ2-5
CASSYNAPNTEAFF | TGTGCCAGCAGTTACAACGCCCCGAACACTGAAGCTTTCTTT | - | TRBV6-6 | - | TRBJ1-1
CASSFKAVFGRSNYTF | TGTGCCAGCAGTTTTAAGGCCGTCTTTGGACGGAGCAATTACACCTTC | - | TRBV27 | - | TRBJ1-2
CARLGLKLYEQYF | TGTGCCCGCCTCGGACTGAAGCTCTACGAGCAGTACTTC | - | TRBV6-1 | - | TRBJ2-7
CASSPLNTEAFF | TGTGCCAGCTCACCACTGAACACTGAAGCTTTCTTT | - | TRBV18 | - | TRBJ1-1
CATGQGMTNEKLFF | TGTGCCACGGGACAGGGGATGACTAATGAAAAACTGTTTTTT | TRBD1 | TRBV2 | - | TRBJ1-4
CATSLGGSSYEQYF | TGTGCCACCAGCCTCGGGGGATCCTCCTACGAGCAGTACTTC | - | TRBV15 | - | TRBJ2-7
CASSLVRSAQYF | TGTGCCAGCAGCTTAGTAAGAAGCGCGCAGTATTTT | - | TRBV11-2 | - | TRBJ2-3